This T cell receptor beta chain came from a study of beta chain features in type 1 diabetes listed by TCRdb under 2018. Regarding the research as a whole: Mean age, gender distribution, total cell number and subset yield were not different between patients and healthy donors. A total of under 140,000,000 sorted cells were examined across all samples, and the number of cells per subset was strongly correlated with RNA yield. In the study, recently diagnosed type 1 diabetes patients and matched healthy donors were compared on the TCRB repertoires of their sorted circulating CD4+ T cell subsets. Regulatory and stem cell-like memory subsets were isolated from only 8 patients and roughly eight healthy donors, whereas naive and central memory subsets came from all 30 or so donors. Results the study describes overall, beyond this receptor: In all four CD4+ subsets, TCRB CDR3 length was moderately but significantly shorter in type 1 diabetes patients. Patients with type 1 diabetes made fewer insertions and deleted more nucleotides at VDJ recombination sites, implying thymic rearrangement abnormalities. Sequencing cDNA rather than genomic DNA could over-represent highly expressing activated cells, although activation and CD3 levels did not differ between groups. HLA sub-analyses involved small numbers of individuals, so any influence of HLA type on TCRB rearrangement remained unresolved. Shorter templates might be favored by PCR, yet because patient and control samples were amplified and corrected together, any such skew would affect both groups equally. Naive, central memory and regulatory TCRB repertoires appeared more similar among patients than among healthy donors.

Regarding this clone: The antigen it binds to is not known. No base-level quality is on record; no much larger clone is a single base apart.

The entire amount of isolated RNA was reverse transcribed using the High Capacity cDNA Reverse Transcription Kit, so the sequenced TCRB transcripts were expressed ones. Deep immunoSEQ sequencing was applied to naive, central memory and regulatory T cell samples, giving an average of roughly 3.5 million total reads per sample. After sorted cells were lysed in RLT buffer, RNA was extracted with DNase-treated RNeasy Micro or Mini kits, with the choice depending on cell number. Each cell subset was processed on its own to prevent cross-contamination, while patient and healthy donor samples were processed together. TCRB sequences were amplified from cDNA with the immunoSEQ multiplex PCR, producing 87-bp fragments spanning the CDR3 region. Amplicons were sequenced on the Illumina HiSeq platform. In the original analysis: PCR bias was corrected computationally using synthetic template baselines, and reads within Hamming distance 2 were collapsed, with unmergeable singletons discarded. Reads were aligned to IMGT to assign V, D and J genes, CDR3 length, and insertions or deletions at six rearrangement sites. Clonotype counts were normalized to sorted cell number within each subset before computing true diversity and Gini coefficients with the tcR R package. The overlap coefficient, calculated on TCRB nucleotide sequences, was used to measure repertoire sharing. Out-of-frame TCRB sequences from naive cells were analyzed to stand in for the pre-selection repertoire. Entries here come from immuneACCESS through TCRdb and include only in-frame sequences with V and J called. Some clones fail to appear in such tables; in the studies checked, an unresolved V gene covers under half of the shortfall, and the cause of the remainder is unknown. D and trimming come from the DNA, and the V and J calls and clone size come from that table. For this sample the table gives a few hundred thousand clones, of which 25% to 35% were detected only once. The ten biggest clones cover 0.065% of the sample.

Per the germline V gene (reference sequence), GTSNPN is the CDR1 and SVGIG is the CDR2. The CDR3 has 11 amino acids, counting the end cysteine and phenylalanine. The read is trimmed to its CDR3 DNA, 33 bases read in frame from base 1. The germline ends are 8 bases apart after V is trimmed by 5 bases and J by 3 bases. Each donor gave one peripheral blood draw, approximately 110 mL on average, collected into heparinised tubes. A BD FACSAria II was used to sort naive, central memory, regulatory and stem cell-like memory CD4+ T cells with a panel that included CD45RO, CCR7, CD25, CD127, CD95 and CD27. A purity above 95% was achieved for all sorted populations. PBMCs were isolated immediately by Lymphoprep density gradient centrifugation and stained directly without culture. So that batch effects would be minimized, each experiment stained and sorted samples in pairs, pairing one healthy donor with one patient.

The rearrangement combines TRBV30 with TRBJ2-7; no D gene call is confident. The sequenced material came from naive CD4+ T cells from blood. The cell subset or site label corresponds to: true naive CD4+ T cells. The sequence derives from a man between 18 and 29 years old in good health. The nucleotide sequence is given as TGTGCCTGGGAACAGCGCTACGAGCAGTACTTC. It codes for CAWEQRYEQYF.